Each of the 20 T cell receptor beta chains below was sequenced from the same sample in a study of Ad26.COV2.S vaccination and SARS-CoV-2 variants. Treatment reported: about 20 received Ad26.COV2.S at low or high dose, single or two shots; five or six received placebo; per-sample allocation not given. Samples were taken on day 63 after the first vaccine or placebo injection. The method was immunoSEQ multiplex PCR; TCRdb's version includes in-frame clones alone and lacks a portion of them. Of about 350,000 clones listed, approximately 90% are singletons. The sample here was peripheral blood, taken in a trial of Ad26.COV2.S vaccine versus placebo. The receptor source for this set is a person aged 18-65 years who received the Ad26.COV2.S COVID-19 vaccine or a placebo.

This chain joins TRBV29-1 and TRBJ2-3; D is uncertain. The V and J ends lost 2 bases and 2 bases respectively, with 2 bases between them. The CDR3 is made up of 11 amino acids. The germline V gene has CDR1 SQVTM and CDR2 ANQGSEA. CDR3 sequence (DNA): TGCAGCGTTGAATACACAGATACGCAGTATTTT. The encoded protein is CSVEYTDTQYF.

The rearrangement uses TRBV3-1 (or the pseudogene TRBV3-2) and TRBJ2-5; D may correspond to TRBD1 or TRBD2 (5 bases each). CDR3 length: 15 residues. Germline-derived CDR1 and CDR2 are LGHDT and YNNKEL (reference sequence). Trimming removed 0 bases at V and 7 bases at J, with 15 bases between. CDR3 loop: CASSQDPRTLGTQYF. Here the CDR3 DNA reads TGTGCCAGCAGCCAAGATCCACGGACACTAGGGACCCAGTACTTC.

This chain's CDR3 is CASAGAGGGELFF. In nucleotides, the CDR3 is TGTGCCAGCGCGGGAGCGGGAGGCGGGGAGCTGTTTTTT. V and J are TRBV6-1 and TRBJ2-2; 9 bases match TRBD2. V lost 8 bases and J lost 7; bases outside the gene matches: 5. This CDR3 spans 13 amino acids. Looked up from germline, CDR1 is MNHNS and CDR2 is SASEGT.

This clone was detected once. The J gene is TRBJ1-1, the V gene TRBV30, with D maybe TRBD1 (5 bases). The CDR3 consists of 15 residues. The germline V and J ends were trimmed by 3 bases and 7 bases, with 21 bases remaining between them. Germline V gives CDR1 GTSNPN, CDR2 SVGIG (reference sequence). The CDR3 loop is CAWSLRGGEGFEAFF. The DNA of the CDR3 is TGTGCCTGGAGCCTTCGTGGGGGGGAAGGGTTTGAAGCTTTCTTT.

The chain is built from TRBV30 and TRBJ1-3; D is unresolved. The CDR3 loop spans 12 amino acids. V lost 3 bases, J lost 8 bases, and 11 bases lay in between. Germline lookup yields CDR1 GTSNPN and CDR2 SVGIG (reference sequence). The CDR3 here is CAWRQSVDTIYF. The CDR3 bases are TGTGCCTGGAGGCAATCCGTAGACACCATATATTTT.

V gene TRBV19 combines with J gene TRBJ2-1, with D unresolved. The length of the CDR3 is 13 residues. Trimming left V 3 bases short and J 5 bases short, with 8 bases between. CDR1 and CDR2 (germline): LNHDA, SQIVND (reference sequence). CDR3 residues: CASSISVNNEQFF. The DNA for the CDR3 is TGTGCCAGTAGTATTTCCGTAAACAATGAGCAGTTCTTC.

The V gene is TRBV3-1 (or the pseudogene TRBV3-2), the J gene TRBJ2-7; possible D gene TRBD1, 5 bases. Germline loops: CDR1 LGHDT, CDR2 YNNKEL (reference sequence). V was pared by 1 base and J by 7 bases, with 20 bases between. The CDR3 is made up of 16 amino acids. CDR3 amino acids: CASSQVTVPSPDEQYF. As DNA, the CDR3 is TGTGCCAGCAGCCAAGTGACAGTCCCCTCGCCAGATGAGCAGTACTTC.

This clone is a singleton in its sample. This chain uses TRBV28 with TRBJ1-2, with TRBD1 matching 8 bases. The trim removed 6 bases at V and 8 bases at J, leaving 8 bases unmatched. CDR3 length: 13 residues. Per germline, CDR1 MDHEN and CDR2 SYDVKM. The DNA for the CDR3 is TGTGCCAGCAGCCCTGGACAGGGACTGGGCTACACCTTC. This gives the protein CASSPGQGLGYTF.

The chain has TRBV30 and TRBJ2-1; D unresolved. The V end was cut by 3 bases, the J end by 0 bases, with 12 bases between. The germline gives CDR1 GTSNPN, CDR2 SVGIG (reference sequence). The CDR3 is 15 amino acids. The CDR3 sequence is CAWSRVASSYNEQFF. CDR3 nucleotide sequence: TGTGCCTGGAGCCGGGTGGCGAGCTCCTACAATGAGCAGTTCTTC.

V gene TRBV12-3 or TRBV12-4 combines with J gene TRBJ1-5; D gene uncertain. The CDR3 runs to 13 residues. V was cut by 5 bases and J by 4 bases, with 9 bases left in between. The CDR3 sequence is CASSKEINQPQHF. In DNA, the CDR3 is TGTGCCAGCAGTAAGGAGATTAATCAGCCCCAGCATTTT.

The rearrangement joins TRBV12-3 or TRBV12-4 to TRBJ2-4; D gene ambiguous. The CDR3 is 13 amino acids. V lost 5 bases, J lost 3 bases, and 8 bases lay in between. The CDR3 is CASSPGHKNIQYF. The DNA of the CDR3 is TGTGCCAGCAGTCCTGGTCACAAAAACATTCAGTACTTC.

In nucleotides, the CDR3 is TGTGCCAGCAGTGAATCAGGTAGAAAATACAATGAGCAGTTCTTC. Translation gives CASSESGRKYNEQFF. This chain connects TRBV25-1 to TRBJ2-1, with D uncertain. The V gene lost 1 base and the J gene lost 4 bases, with 11 bases spanning the gap. This CDR3 region has 15 residues. Germline CDR1 is MGHDK and CDR2 is SYGVNS.

The chain couples TRBV11-2 to TRBJ1-4; weak D call: TRBD1 (5 bases). The V gene lost 5 bases and the J gene lost 8 bases, with 18 bases spanning the gap. CDR1 is SGHAT, CDR2 FQNNGV, per germline. This CDR3 is 15 amino acids long. CDR3 residues: CASSVGSREVEKLFF. The CDR3 nucleotides read TGTGCCAGCAGCGTAGGGTCCAGGGAGGTCGAAAAACTGTTTTTT.

The rearrangement uses TRBV3-1 (or the pseudogene TRBV3-2) and TRBJ2-5; D not certain. Germline-derived CDR1 and CDR2 are LGHDT and YNNKEL (reference sequence). V gave up 4 bases and J gave up 3 bases, with 6 bases separating them. The CDR3 is made up of 12 amino acids. CDR3 sequence reads: CASSLKKETQYF. CDR3 nucleotides: TGTGCCAGCAGCCTTAAGAAAGAGACCCAGTACTTC.

This chain joins TRBV19 and TRBJ2-3, with 8 bases matching TRBD2. This CDR3 region has 15 residues. Germline CDR1 reads LNHDA; CDR2 reads SQIVND (reference sequence). V lost 5 bases, J lost 5 bases, and 9 bases stayed unmatched. CDR3 bases: TGTGCCAGTAGTCCCCCGAGCGGGGGCGGAGATACGCAGTATTTT. Its protein is CASSPPSGGGDTQYF.

This clone was detected a few times. The V and J genes are TRBV10-1 and TRBJ1-6; 11 nucleotides agree with TRBD1. From germline, CDR1 is WNHNN and CDR2 SYGVQD (reference sequence). The CDR3 is made up of 15 amino acids. V shed 3 bases, J shed 9 bases, and the junction held 4 bases outside the gene matches. CDR3 sequence reads: CASSDRTGGTSPLHF. CDR3 in DNA: TGCGCCAGCAGTGATCGGACAGGGGGCACTTCACCCCTCCACTTT.

The rearrangement uses TRBV15 and TRBJ2-1; 9 bases align to TRBD2. The CDR3 consists of 15 residues. Germline CDR1 LNHNV, CDR2 YYDKDF (reference sequence). The V and J ends lost 5 bases and 5 bases, in that order; junction bases with no gene match: 7. The DNA for the CDR3 is TGTGCCACCAGCCGTTTAGCGGGAGCGAACAATGAGCAGTTCTTC. It yields the protein CATSRLAGANNEQFF. The full variable domain, in which reference TRBV15 and TRBJ2-1 provide the parts outside the CDR3, is DAMVIQNPRYQVTQFGKPVTLSCSQTLNHNVMYWYQQKSSQAPKLLFHYYDKDFNNEADTPDNFQSRRPNTSFCFLDIRSPGLGDTAMYLCATSRLAGANNEQFFGPGTRLTVL.

This chain connects TRBV2 to TRBJ2-3; TRBD1 might be the D (5 bases). Germline CDR1 reads SNHLY; CDR2 reads FYNNEI. The CDR3 runs 14 residues. Trimming pared 6 bases from V and 2 bases from J, leaving 12 bases between. The CDR3 coding sequence is TGTGCCAGCAGGCCCCAGGGAATCACAGATACGCAGTATTTT. This codes for CASRPQGITDTQYF.

The chain carries TRBV6-5 and TRBJ1-2, with D uncertain. CDR1 is MNHEY and CDR2 is SVGAGI in the germline V gene. Deletions cut 2 bases from V and 4 bases from J, with 8 bases between. The CDR3 has 13 residues. The CDR3 spells CASSYGSAYGYTF. CDR3 nucleotide sequence: TGTGCCAGCAGTTACGGGTCAGCCTATGGCTACACCTTC.

This sequence joins TRBV30 and TRBJ2-2; the D gene is possibly TRBD1 (6 bases). In germline, CDR1 is GTSNPN, CDR2 SVGIG (reference sequence). Trimming stripped 3 bases from V and 0 bases from J, with 11 bases between. The CDR3 consists of 15 residues. The CDR3 is CAWRPQGTNTGELFF. The DNA of the CDR3 is TGTGCCTGGAGACCGCAGGGGACGAACACCGGGGAGCTGTTTTTT.